This T cell receptor beta chain was recorded in a study of glioma-infiltrating T cells after dendritic cell vaccination. Study background: Patients had newly diagnosed or recurrent glioblastoma and received dendritic cell vaccines.

Germline-derived CDR1 and CDR2 are SGHRS and YFSETQ. Trimming stripped 0 bases from V and 4 bases from J, with 9 bases between. The CDR3 runs to 14 residues. Produced via immunoSEQ multiplex PCR; TCRdb's table is partial and in-frame only. The table has roughly 96,000 clones, around three quarters seen once. The chain links TRBV5-1 to TRBJ2-3, with D unresolved. The clonotype was recovered from a human donor with glioblastoma. The sample was blood, taken before dendritic cell vaccination. The CDR3 region is CASSLVPLADTQYF. For the CDR3, the DNA is TGCGCCAGCAGCTTGGTCCCTCTCGCAGATACGCAGTATTTT. The entire variable domain, with the rest obtained from reference TRBV5-1 and TRBJ2-3, is as follows: KAGVTQTPRYLIKTRGQQVTLSCSPISGHRSVSWYQQTPGQGLQFLFEYFSETQRNKGNFPGRFSGRQFSNSRSEMNVSTLELGDSALYLCASSLVPLADTQYFGPGTRLTVL.